Listed below are T cell receptor beta chains from one sample, sequenced in a study of high-grade serous ovarian cancer treatment subgroups. Clones were read by immunoSEQ multiplex PCR, and TCRdb kept only the in-frame ones, dropping some. The sample yields around 8,000 clones, around 80% seen once. Material: tumor tissue. These receptors were obtained from a human donor with high-grade serous ovarian cancer. Both conserved end residues are part of each CDR3. D genes are given only for firm matches. Clone size is not always given. Where it is, it says once, few, many or a class for expanded clones.

V	J	size	D	DNA	CDR3
TRBV19	TRBJ1-1	NA	NA	TGTGCCAGTACCCCCGGACCTGCGGGGAACACTGAAGCTTTCTTT	CASTPGPAGNTEAFF
TRBV28	TRBJ1-1	NA	TRBD1	TGTGCCAGCAGTTTAGTAGGACAGGGATCCACTGAAGCTTTCTTT	CASSLVGQGSTEAFF
TRBV9	TRBJ2-5	NA	NA	TGTGCCAGCAGCGTAGGAAGAGTGAGGGAGGCAGAGACCCAGTACTTC	CASSVGRVREAETQYF
TRBV29-1	TRBJ1-1	NA	NA	TGCAGCGTCCGGACGGATGGCGCTGAAGCTTTCTTT	CSVRTDGAEAFF
TRBV5-1	TRBJ2-1	few	TRBD2	TGCGCCAGCAGCTTGGAACTAGCGGGATTCCCTGAGGGGTTCTTC	CASSLELAGFPEGFF
TRBV18	TRBJ1-5	NA	NA	TGTGCCAGCTCACCACCGGGAGGGAGCAGCAATCAGCCCCAGCATTTT	CASSPPGGSSNQPQHF
TRBV27	TRBJ1-3	few	NA	TGTGCCAGCAGACCAAGTGGACAGACCTCAGGAAACACCATATATTTT	CASRPSGQTSGNTIYF
TRBV7-2	TRBJ2-3	NA	NA	TGTGCCAGCAGCTTAACTATGGCCGATACGCAGTATTTT	CASSLTMADTQYF
TRBV7-2	TRBJ2-2	NA	NA	TGTGCCAGCAGCTCCCGTGGGGTCACCGGGGAGCTGTTTTTT	CASSSRGVTGELFF
TRBV5-1	TRBJ1-6	NA	NA	TGCGCCAGCAGCTTGGACCCGGCGCATTCTTACTCCTATAATTCACCCCTCCACTTT	CASSLDPAHSYSYNSPLHF
TRBV2	TRBJ2-1	few	NA	TGTGCCAGCAGTGAAGCGCATAGCAGGGAGCAGTTCTTC	CASSEAHSREQFF
TRBV4-3	TRBJ1-4	NA	NA	TGCGCCAGCAGCCAAGATAGGACAATTAGGACTAATGAAAAACTGTTTTTT	CASSQDRTIRTNEKLFF
TRBV12-2	TRBJ2-1	NA	NA	TGTGCAAGTCGCTTTCTAATACAAGGTGAGCAGTTCTTC	CASRFLIQGEQFF
TRBV23-1	TRBJ2-7	few	NA	TGCGCCAGCAGTCCCTGGACAGCCTGGTGTATCTACGAGCAGTACTTC	CASSPWTAWCIYEQYF
TRBV27	TRBJ1-2	NA	TRBD1	TGTGCCAGCAGCCCCTCTCGCGGGGAGGGGGCGTATGGCTACACCTTC	CASSPSRGEGAYGYTF
TRBV5-4	TRBJ2-5	NA	NA	TGTGCCAGCAGCCCACTAGCCAGAGAGACCCAGTACTTC	CASSPLARETQYF
TRBV7-2	TRBJ2-2	NA	NA	TGTGCCAGCAGCTTAGAAGGCTTTACCGGGGAGCTGTTTTTT	CASSLEGFTGELFF
TRBV7-2	TRBJ1-2	NA	NA	TGTGCCAGCAGCTTAGATGTGGGGGTGAGGGGCTACACCTTC	CASSLDVGVRGYTF
TRBV4-2	TRBJ2-2	NA	NA	TGTGCCAGCAGCCAAGAAGGAATGAGTGGAGGGCCTGGGGCCACCGGGGAGCTGTTTTTT	CASSQEGMSGGPGATGELFF
TRBV5-4	TRBJ2-5	NA	NA	TGTGCCAGCGGCTCGGGAGCTTGGCAAGAGACCCAGTACTTC	CASGSGAWQETQYF
TRBV4-3	TRBJ1-2	NA	TRBD1	TGCGCCAGCAGCCTCACACTGGGACAGGGGTACTATGGCTACACCTTC	CASSLTLGQGYYGYTF
TRBV9	TRBJ2-5	once	NA	TGTGCCAGCAGCGTCGGGACATCCAATTTGGGAGAGACCCAGTACTTC	CASSVGTSNLGETQYF